This T cell receptor (beta chain) was identified during a study of blood T cell repertoires in COVID-19. Study-wide context: Spain, Italy and the United States supplied samples that represented acute and convalescent COVID-19.

Methods used by the authors: Amplifying reference gene primers gave estimates of nucleated cell counts. Repertoires were generated with immunoSEQ multiplex PCR, while TCRdb's copy carries only in-frame clones and drops some. The V and J calls and clone size come from that table; D and trimming were worked out from the DNA. The sample lists 170,000 or so clones; approximately 86% were seen once. Patients from Seattle were sampled longitudinally, starting during active infection. CDR1 KGHDR and CDR2 SFDVKD come from the germline V gene. The CDR3 is made up of 12 amino acids. V lost 3 bases and J 5 bases, leaving 4 bases between the germline ends.

Material for sequencing was peripheral blood. This TCR came from a man aged 55 to 70 with COVID-19, enrolled during active disease. This chain joins TRBV24-1 and TRBJ1-5; D not certain. This CDR3 reads CATSDQYQPQHF. CDR3 nucleotides: TGTGCCACCAGTGATCAGTATCAGCCCCAGCATTTT.